The 10 T cell receptor beta chains below come from one sample, sequenced in a study of blood T cell repertoires in COVID-19. The table came from immunoSEQ multiplex PCR; TCRdb's copy has only in-frame clones and leaves some out. In the table there are 35,000 to 50,000 clones, roughly nine tenths of which are singletons. The sequenced sample consisted of peripheral blood. These receptors were collected from a man aged 65-85 years with active COVID-19.

The gene calls are TRBV19 and TRBJ2-5, with 7 bases that match TRBD1. The CDR3 has 15 residues. Germline lookup yields CDR1 LNHDA and CDR2 SQIVND (reference sequence). With 5 bases clipped from V and 1 base from J, the junction kept 7 bases outside the gene matches. The DNA of the CDR3 is TGTGCCAGTAGTCCAGACAGGGTGACCCAAGAGACCCAGTACTTC. Translating gives CASSPDRVTQETQYF.

V and J are TRBV18 and TRBJ2-2; the D gene is possibly TRBD2 (5 bases). V was shortened by 0 bases and J by 2 bases, with 13 bases between the two germline ends. Germline-derived CDR1 and CDR2 are KGHSH and LQKENI. There are 17 residues in the CDR3. The chain's CDR3 is CASSPPPEAKNTGELFF. The CDR3 coding sequence is TGTGCCAGCTCACCACCGCCGGAGGCGAAAAACACCGGGGAGCTGTTTTTT.

The chain links TRBV7-2 to TRBJ1-5; D gene ambiguous. Trimming took off 2 bases at V and 4 bases at J, with 9 bases between the two ends. The length of the CDR3 is 14 residues. Germline V gene lookup returns CDR1 SGHTA and CDR2 FQGNSA. CDR3 nucleotides: TGTGCCAGCAGCTTAACGGGGTTAAATCAGCCCCAGCATTTT. Translation gives CASSLTGLNQPQHF.

The rearrangement uses TRBV15 and TRBJ1-4, with D possibly being TRBD1 (5 bases). Trimming cost V 11 bases and J 2 bases, with 12 bases left between them. The CDR3 extends over 13 amino acids. Looked up from germline, CDR1 is LNHNV and CDR2 is YYDKDF (reference sequence). CDR3 sequence (DNA): TGTGCCTCGAGGGGAGGTACTAATGAAAAACTGTTTTTT. It encodes CASRGGTNEKLFF.

The chain links TRBV3-1 (or the pseudogene TRBV3-2) to TRBJ2-3; TRBD2 matches at 8 bases. CDR3 size: 15 residues. The trim removed 4 bases at V and 4 bases at J, leaving 7 bases unmatched. CDR1 is LGHDT and CDR2 is YNNKEL in the germline V gene (reference sequence). CDR3 residues: CASSRAGGSPDTQYF. DNA for the CDR3: TGTGCCAGCAGCCGGGCGGGGGGAAGCCCAGATACGCAGTATTTT.

V and J are TRBV6-5 and TRBJ2-4; TRBD2 might be the D (6 bases). V lost 5 bases, J lost 5 bases, and 16 bases lay in between. This CDR3 has 15 residues. Germline V gene data show CDR1 as MNHEY and CDR2 as SVGAGI. The CDR3, as DNA: TGTGCCAGCAGTCTCTCAGGGACGGGGGAAAACATTCAGTACTTC. This translates into CASSLSGTGENIQYF.

The chain employs TRBV28 and TRBJ2-7, with 8 bases lining up with TRBD2. The J segment lost 1 base and the V segment lost 7 bases, leaving 9 bases of the junction unmatched. CDR3 size: 15 residues. Germline CDR1 and CDR2: MDHEN and SYDVKM. CDR3 sequence: CASNDGGALSYEQYF. CDR3 coding DNA: TGTGCCAGCAACGACGGGGGGGCACTTTCCTACGAGCAGTACTTC.

The table lists this clone with a few counts. The V call is TRBV2, the J call TRBJ1-5, with D possibly matching TRBD1 (6 bases). V was clipped by 0 bases and J by 6 bases, with 15 bases between them. Germline V gene sequence: CDR1 SNHLY, CDR2 FYNNEI. The CDR3 contains 16 residues. DNA of the CDR3: TGTGCCAGCAGTGAAGCGGGGGGGCTGGGTGGTCAGCCCCAGCATTTT. It codes for CASSEAGGLGGQPQHF.

This chain connects TRBV2 to TRBJ2-1, with 12 bases lining up with TRBD2. V lost 7 bases and J lost 5; bases outside the gene matches: 9. This CDR3 spans 16 amino acids. Germline assignment: CDR1 SNHLY and CDR2 FYNNEI. CDR3 coding DNA: TGTGCCAGCACTAGCGGGGGGGCGGAAAAAAACAATGAGCAGTTCTTC. Protein product: CASTSGGAEKNNEQFF.

The chain recombines TRBV5-1 with TRBJ2-7; 14 bases align to TRBD2. Germline-derived CDR1 and CDR2 are SGHRS and YFSETQ. V dropped 4 bases and J dropped 4; count of bases not matched to a gene: 4. The CDR3 totals 15 residues. The CDR3 DNA reads TGCGCCAGCAGCCGACTAGCGGGGGGGCAGTACGAGCAGTACTTC. Translating gives CASSRLAGGQYEQYF.